This T cell receptor beta chain was retrieved from a study of blood T cells in healthy people across ages. PBMCs, at least 7 million per sample, were isolated. Study findings and constraints: Because donor CMV status was unknown, expanded clonotype changes were possibly confounded.

A second PCR of about 7 to 12 cycles used a sample-barcoded 5' primer and a J-beta primer mix. MiXCR, run by TCRdb on the 5' RACE reads, gives a single entry per CDR3 protein. The sample carries approximately 810,000 distinct CDR3 sequences, 29% recorded once. On this clonotype: Its antigen is as yet unknown. Being one base from a much bigger clone, this may be a read error.

Germline loops: CDR1 SGHRS, CDR2 YFSETQ. The CDR3 is 15 amino acids. The TCR sequence derives from a woman of 80 years or more in good health. The rearrangement joins TRBV5-1 to TRBJ2-4; the match to TRBD1 covers 7 bases. The sample was blood. Here the CDR3 reads CASSLEGQNENIRYF. The CDR3, as DNA: TGCGCCAGCAGCTTAGAGGGACAGAATGAAAACATTCGGTACTTC.